The present T cell receptor (beta chain) was sequenced within a study of cytomegalovirus exposure and HLA in healthy donors. Study background: An earlier analysis found 117 million unique TCR beta sequences from around 180 million T cells. Early released data had about 85 million unique TCRs, all coming from HLA-typed donors. Study observations and caveats: The study found most TCR sequences rare, yet found some public TCRs in many donors.

Trimming cost V 4 bases and J 2 bases, with 8 bases left between them. The V gene's germline CDR1 is MNHNS and CDR2 SASEGT. There are 13 residues in the CDR3. Primers: 60 Vbeta forward and 13 Jbeta reverse. TCRdb's copy holds only in-frame clones and misses some; the assay was immunoSEQ multiplex PCR. The sample contains over 200,000 clones, 75% to 85% of which appear only once. This clone was observed once. Its antigen is not known. Other DNA variants within this sample encode the same CDR3. V usage is TRBV6-1 and J usage is TRBJ1-1; D not certain. This TCR came from a woman aged 60-75 years in good health and CMV-seropositive. Specimen: PBMCs. The CDR3, as DNA: TGTGCCAGCAGTGGGGCCCCAAACACTGAAGCTTTCTTT. Translated, it gives CASSGAPNTEAFF.